The 17 T cell receptor beta chains presented below share a single source sample, sequenced in a study of T cell responses to AZD1222 COVID-19 vaccine. Produced via immunoSEQ multiplex PCR; TCRdb's table is partial and in-frame only. Here the sample spans about 110,000 clones, 65% to 85% being singletons. The sequencing here drew on peripheral blood, taken on day 0 of AZD1222 vaccination. Source of these receptors: an adult in good health.

The gene calls are TRBV6-2 or TRBV6-3 and TRBJ1-6; D unresolved. CDR3 size: 15 residues. V lost 2 bases and J lost 3, with 8 bases in between. The germline gives CDR1 MNHEY, CDR2 SVGEGT. Written as DNA, the CDR3 is TGTGCCAGCAGTTACGTCGCCGGCTATAATTCACCCCTCCACTTT. It translates to CASSYVAGYNSPLHF.

The chain carries TRBV15 and TRBJ1-4; 8 nucleotides agree with TRBD1. The CDR3 spans 16 residues. Germline V CDR1 and CDR2: LNHNV, YYDKDF (reference sequence). V trimming: 0 bases; J trimming: 7 bases; junction bases outside the gene matches: 7. This CDR3 is CATSRDGTGGGEKLFF. CDR3 nucleotides: TGTGCCACCAGCAGAGATGGTACAGGGGGAGGTGAAAAACTGTTTTTT.

The chain joins TRBV6-5 to TRBJ2-5, with 8 positions matching TRBD2. From germline, CDR1 is MNHEY and CDR2 SVGAGI. With V trimmed by 6 bases and J by 5 bases, 5 bases remained unmatched. This CDR3 contains 13 residues. This CDR3 reads CASRAGGGETQYF. CDR3 DNA sequence: TGTGCCAGCAGGGCGGGAGGAGGTGAGACCCAGTACTTC.

J is TRBJ2-1 and V is TRBV5-1; either TRBD1 or TRBD2 may fit D (5 bases each). Germline V CDR1 and CDR2: SGHRS, YFSETQ. V was cut by 1 base and J by 4 bases, with 12 bases left in between. This CDR3 is built from 15 residues. The CDR3 bases are TGCGCCAGCAGCTTGTTGGGAGACAGATACAATGAGCAGTTCTTC. Its translation is CASSLLGDRYNEQFF.

The V and J genes are TRBV7-8 and TRBJ2-5; the D gene is possibly TRBD2 (5 bases). The germline V gene has CDR1 SGHVS and CDR2 FQNEAQ. The CDR3 contains 14 residues. V was pared by 7 bases and J by 1 base, with 13 bases between. The CDR3 sequence is CASILPGIQETQYF. CDR3 sequence (DNA): TGTGCCAGCATCCTACCGGGGATCCAAGAGACCCAGTACTTC.

The chain has TRBV10-2 and TRBJ1-1; maybe TRBD1 (6 bases). This CDR3 spans 13 amino acids. V was cut by 4 bases and J by 4 bases, with 10 bases left in between. Germline CDR1 is WSHSY and CDR2 is SAAADI. For the CDR3, the DNA is TGCGCCAGCAGTGGGAGCAGGGGCACTGAAGCTTTCTTT. Translation gives CASSGSRGTEAFF.

CDR3 bases: TGTGCCAGCAGTCGAAGGACAGGCGCGCACACTGAAGCTTTCTTT. It translates to CASSRRTGAHTEAFF. V and J are TRBV27 and TRBJ1-1; 7 nucleotides agree with TRBD1. The CDR3 runs 15 residues. Germline CDR1 and CDR2: MNHEY and SMNVEV (reference sequence). V was clipped by 5 bases and J by 3 bases; unmatched bases: 9.

V usage is TRBV27 and J usage is TRBJ1-2, with 11 bases matching TRBD1. V trimming: 3 bases; J trimming: 6 bases; junction bases outside the gene matches: 3. The CDR3 loop spans 14 amino acids. The germline CDR1 and CDR2 sequences are MNHEY and SMNVEV (reference sequence). The CDR3 nucleotides read TGTGCCAGCAGTTTCGGGACAGGGGGGGATGGCTACACCTTC. Translation gives CASSFGTGGDGYTF.

CDR3 residues: CASNNGNSYNEQFF. The CDR3 nucleotides read TGTGCCAGCAACAACGGGAACTCCTACAATGAGCAGTTCTTC. The J gene is TRBJ2-1, the V gene TRBV7-2; perhaps TRBD2 as D (5 bases). Germline CDR1 SGHTA, CDR2 FQGNSA. The V end lost 7 bases, the J end lost 0 bases, and 10 bases lay between the germline ends. This CDR3 is built from 14 residues.

The chain couples TRBV2 to TRBJ2-3; 15 bases map to TRBD2. Germline-derived CDR1 and CDR2 are SNHLY and FYNNEI. The CDR3 runs to 15 residues. Losses at the gene ends were 4 bases for V and 6 bases for J; bases not matched to a gene: 2. CDR3 residues: CASSVGLAGGDTQYF. DNA of the CDR3: TGTGCCAGCAGTGTGGGACTAGCGGGAGGTGATACGCAGTATTTT.

This clone appeared a few times. V usage is TRBV6-5 and J usage is TRBJ1-1; no definite D call. V lost 6 bases to trimming and J lost 3 bases, with 8 bases between them. This CDR3 has 12 residues. CDR1 is MNHEY and CDR2 is SVGAGI in the germline V gene. The CDR3 bases are TGTGCCAGCAGGAGAGAGTACACTGAAGCTTTCTTT. Amino acid sequence: CASRREYTEAFF.

There are a few counts of this clone. The chain links TRBV29-1 to TRBJ2-2, with 7 positions matching TRBD2. CDR1 is SQVTM, CDR2 ANQGSEA, per germline. CDR3 length: 12 amino acids. CDR3 region: CSSVWEGGELFF. The CDR3 DNA reads TGCTCTTCGGTCTGGGAGGGGGGGGAGCTGTTTTTT.

The chain is built from TRBV5-1 and TRBJ2-7; 7 nucleotides match TRBD2. The CDR3 runs 16 residues. Germline CDR1 is SGHRS and CDR2 is YFSETQ. V gave up 0 bases and J gave up 3 bases; unmatched junction bases: 9. CDR3 in DNA: TGCGCCAGCAGCTTGGGTTCGGCGGGAGAGTTCTACGAGCAGTACTTC. Translated, it gives CASSLGSAGEFYEQYF.

This clone was seen a handful of times. The V gene is TRBV28, the J gene TRBJ1-6; no clear D gene. Trimming took off 10 bases at V and 0 bases at J, with 13 bases between the two ends. The CDR3 is 15 amino acids. Per germline, CDR1 MDHEN and CDR2 SYDVKM. This CDR3 reads CATWTGSSYNSPLHF. CDR3 bases: TGTGCCACCTGGACTGGGAGCTCCTATAATTCACCCCTCCACTTT.

As for this clone: The sample carries other DNA sequences with the same CDR3. The chain is built from TRBV3-1 (or the pseudogene TRBV3-2) and TRBJ2-7; 10 bases align to TRBD1. Germline V gene sequence: CDR1 LGHDT, CDR2 YNNKEL (reference sequence). The CDR3 has 13 amino acids. V lost 4 bases to trimming and J lost 4 bases; unmatched junction nucleotides: 1. CDR3: CASSRDRGYEQYF. In DNA form, the CDR3 reads TGTGCCAGCAGCCGGGACAGGGGTTACGAGCAGTACTTC.

The J gene is TRBJ2-2, the V gene TRBV4-3; 9 bases agree with TRBD2. The ends lost 4 bases at V and 1 base at J; junction bases unmatched: 1. The CDR3 consists of 15 residues. Germline CDR1 reads LGHNA; CDR2 reads YSLEER. This chain's CDR3 is CASSRSGGNTGELFF. The CDR3 DNA sequence: TGCGCCAGCAGCCGTAGCGGGGGGAACACCGGGGAGCTGTTTTTT.

The genes are TRBV5-1 and TRBJ1-3, with unresolved D. V was shortened by 0 bases and J by 0 bases, with 16 bases between the two germline ends. From germline, CDR1 is SGHRS and CDR2 YFSETQ. The CDR3 sequence is 18 residues long. Written as DNA, the CDR3 is TGCGCCAGCAGCTTGGCTCCGGGTGGAAGGGCCTCTGGAAACACCATATATTTT. Its protein is CASSLAPGGRASGNTIYF.